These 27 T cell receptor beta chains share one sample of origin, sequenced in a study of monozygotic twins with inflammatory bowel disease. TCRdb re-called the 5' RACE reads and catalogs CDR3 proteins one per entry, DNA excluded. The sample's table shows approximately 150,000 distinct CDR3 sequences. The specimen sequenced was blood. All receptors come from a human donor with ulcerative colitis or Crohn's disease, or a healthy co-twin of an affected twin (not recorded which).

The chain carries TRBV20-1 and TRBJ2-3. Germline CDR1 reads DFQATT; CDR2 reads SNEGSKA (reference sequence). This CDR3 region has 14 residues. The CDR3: CSARAPASTDTQYF.

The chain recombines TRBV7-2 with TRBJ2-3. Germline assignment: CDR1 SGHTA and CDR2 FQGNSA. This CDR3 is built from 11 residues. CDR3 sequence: CASSLADTQYF.

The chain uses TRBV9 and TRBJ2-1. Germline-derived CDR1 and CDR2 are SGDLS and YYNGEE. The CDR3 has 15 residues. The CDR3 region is CASSVALSSYNEQFF.

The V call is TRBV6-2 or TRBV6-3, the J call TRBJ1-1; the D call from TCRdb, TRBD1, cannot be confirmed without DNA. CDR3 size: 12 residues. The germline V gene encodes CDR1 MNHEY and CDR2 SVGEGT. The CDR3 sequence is CASSTGTGRTFF.

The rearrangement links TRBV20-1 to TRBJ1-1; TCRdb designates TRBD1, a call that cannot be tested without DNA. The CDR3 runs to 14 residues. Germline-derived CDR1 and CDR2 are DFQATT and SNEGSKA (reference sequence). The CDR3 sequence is CSASIQGLNTEAFF.

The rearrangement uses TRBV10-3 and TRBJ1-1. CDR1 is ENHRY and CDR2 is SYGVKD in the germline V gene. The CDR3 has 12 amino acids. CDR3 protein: CAISIMGTEAFF.

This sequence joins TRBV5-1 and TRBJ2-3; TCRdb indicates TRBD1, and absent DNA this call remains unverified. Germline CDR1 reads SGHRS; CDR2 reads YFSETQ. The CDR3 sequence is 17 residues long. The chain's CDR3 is CASSSGLGFRERDTQYF.

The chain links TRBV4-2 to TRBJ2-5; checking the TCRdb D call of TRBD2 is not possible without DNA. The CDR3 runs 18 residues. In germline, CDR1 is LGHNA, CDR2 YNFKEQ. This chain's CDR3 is CASSQGDLAGVYQETQYF.

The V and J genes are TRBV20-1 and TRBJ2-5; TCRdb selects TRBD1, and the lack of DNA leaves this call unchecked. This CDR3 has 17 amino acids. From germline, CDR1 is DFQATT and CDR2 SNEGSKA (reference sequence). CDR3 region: CSARPGAPTSNQETQYF.

CDR3 protein: CASSLGPDNEQFF. The chain uses TRBV5-1 and TRBJ2-1. This CDR3 has 13 amino acids. Per the germline V gene, CDR1 is SGHRS and CDR2 is YFSETQ.

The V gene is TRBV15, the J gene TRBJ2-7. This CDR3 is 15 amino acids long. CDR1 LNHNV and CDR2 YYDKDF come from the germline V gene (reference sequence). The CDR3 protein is CATSRDNLGSYEQYF. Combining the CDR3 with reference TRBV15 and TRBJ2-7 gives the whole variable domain DAMVIQNPRYQVTQFGKPVTLSCSQTLNHNVMYWYQQKSSQAPKLLFHYYDKDFNNEADTPDNFQSRRPNTSFCFLDIRSPGLGDTAMYLCATSRDNLGSYEQYFGPGTRLTVT.

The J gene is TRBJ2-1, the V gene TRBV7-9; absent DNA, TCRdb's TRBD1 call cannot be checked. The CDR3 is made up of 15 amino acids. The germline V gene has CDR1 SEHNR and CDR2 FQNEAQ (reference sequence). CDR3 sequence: CASSPLGSSYNEQFF.

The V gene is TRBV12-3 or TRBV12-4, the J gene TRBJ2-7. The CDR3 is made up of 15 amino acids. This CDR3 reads CASSHPQGATYEQYF.

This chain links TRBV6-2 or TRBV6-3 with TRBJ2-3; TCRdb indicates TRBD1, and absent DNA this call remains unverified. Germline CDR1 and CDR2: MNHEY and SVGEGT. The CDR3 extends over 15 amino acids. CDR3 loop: CASSRDAPSTDTQYF.

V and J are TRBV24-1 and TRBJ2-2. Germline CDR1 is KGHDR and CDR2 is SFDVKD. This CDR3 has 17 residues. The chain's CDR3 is CATSDAGRIANTGELFF.

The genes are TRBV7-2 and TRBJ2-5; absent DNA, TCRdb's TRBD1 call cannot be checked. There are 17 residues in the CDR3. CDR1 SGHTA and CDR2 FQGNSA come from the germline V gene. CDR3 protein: CASSLVGGTGGAETQYF.

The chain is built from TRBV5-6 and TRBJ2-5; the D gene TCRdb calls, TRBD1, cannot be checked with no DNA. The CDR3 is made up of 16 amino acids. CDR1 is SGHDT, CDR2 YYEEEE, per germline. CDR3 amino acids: CASSRGTGGVWETQYF.

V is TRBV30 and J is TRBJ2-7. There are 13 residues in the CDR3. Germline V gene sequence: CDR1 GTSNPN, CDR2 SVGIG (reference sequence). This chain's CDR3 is CAWSRQIRDEQYF. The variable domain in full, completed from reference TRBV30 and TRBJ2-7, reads SQTIHQWPATLVQPVGSPLSLECTVEGTSNPNLYWYRQAAGRGLQLLFYSVGIGQISSEVPQNLSASRPQDRQFILSSKKLLLSDSGFYLCAWSRQIRDEQYFGPGTRLTVT.

Here the CDR3 reads CSAWTGSNQPQHF. The chain is built from TRBV20-1 and TRBJ1-5; TCRdb's assignment of TRBD1 cannot be checked, as there is no DNA. Germline values: CDR1 DFQATT, CDR2 SNEGSKA (reference sequence). This CDR3 contains 13 residues.

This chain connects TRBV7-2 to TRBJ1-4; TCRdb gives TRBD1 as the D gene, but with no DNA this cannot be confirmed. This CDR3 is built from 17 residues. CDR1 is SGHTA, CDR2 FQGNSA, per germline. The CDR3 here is CASSLAYPGQPNEKLFF. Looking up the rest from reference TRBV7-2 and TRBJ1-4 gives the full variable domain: GAGVSQSPSNKVTEKGKDVELRCDPISGHTALYWYRQSLGQGLEFLIYFQGNSAPDKSGLPSDRFSAERTGGSVSTLTIQRTQQEDSAVYLCASSLAYPGQPNEKLFFGSGTQLSVL.

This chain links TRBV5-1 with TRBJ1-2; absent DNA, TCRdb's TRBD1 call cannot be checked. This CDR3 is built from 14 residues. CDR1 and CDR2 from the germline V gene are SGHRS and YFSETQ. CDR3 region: CASSYDRTYYGYTF. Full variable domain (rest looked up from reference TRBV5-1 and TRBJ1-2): KAGVTQTPRYLIKTRGQQVTLSCSPISGHRSVSWYQQTPGQGLQFLFEYFSETQRNKGNFPGRFSGRQFSNSRSEMNVSTLELGDSALYLCASSYDRTYYGYTFGSGTRLTVV.

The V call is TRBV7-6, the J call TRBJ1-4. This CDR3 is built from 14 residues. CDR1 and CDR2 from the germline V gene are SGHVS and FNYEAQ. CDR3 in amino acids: CASRASTNGEKLFF.

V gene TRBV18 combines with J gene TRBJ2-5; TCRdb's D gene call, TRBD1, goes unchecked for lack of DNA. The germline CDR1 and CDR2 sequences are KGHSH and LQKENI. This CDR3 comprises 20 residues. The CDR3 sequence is CASSPKVPRYRTGGQETQYF.

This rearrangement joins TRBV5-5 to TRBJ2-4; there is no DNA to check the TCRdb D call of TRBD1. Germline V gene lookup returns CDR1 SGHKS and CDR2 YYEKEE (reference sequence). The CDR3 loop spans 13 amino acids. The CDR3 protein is CASSLQGRDIQYF.

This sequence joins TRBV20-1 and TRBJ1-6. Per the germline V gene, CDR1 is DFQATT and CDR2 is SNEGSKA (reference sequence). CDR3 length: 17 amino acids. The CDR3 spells CSARDPFHNSYNSPLHF.

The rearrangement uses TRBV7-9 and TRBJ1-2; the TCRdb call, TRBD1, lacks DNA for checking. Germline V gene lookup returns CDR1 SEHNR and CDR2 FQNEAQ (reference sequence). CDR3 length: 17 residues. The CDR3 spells CASSLGSGRLGSYGYTF.

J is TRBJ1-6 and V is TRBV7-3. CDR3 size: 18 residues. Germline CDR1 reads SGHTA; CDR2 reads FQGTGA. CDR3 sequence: CASSLRVGGSSYNSPLHF.